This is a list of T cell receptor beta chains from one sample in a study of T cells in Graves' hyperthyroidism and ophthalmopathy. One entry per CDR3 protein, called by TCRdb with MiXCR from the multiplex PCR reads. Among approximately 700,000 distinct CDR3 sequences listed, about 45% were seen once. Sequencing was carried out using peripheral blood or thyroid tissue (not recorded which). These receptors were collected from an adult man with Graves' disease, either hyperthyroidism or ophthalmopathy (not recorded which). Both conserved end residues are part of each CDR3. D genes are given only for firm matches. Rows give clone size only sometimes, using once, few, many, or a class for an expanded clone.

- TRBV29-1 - CSGSLGLNTEAFF
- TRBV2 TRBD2 CASSGLAGYTGELFF
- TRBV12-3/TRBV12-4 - CASTPGGTEAFF
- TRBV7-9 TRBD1 CASRGQGGFTGPYEQYF
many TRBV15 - CATSLGAEETQYF
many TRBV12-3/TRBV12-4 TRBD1 CASSLGTGGEEETQYF
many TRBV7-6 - CASSLRPGAGYTF
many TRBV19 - CASSIVGSNYGYTF
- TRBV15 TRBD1 CATSSWIPGGSNQPQHF
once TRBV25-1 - CASSASVPGANVLTF
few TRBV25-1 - CASSVYSNTEAFF
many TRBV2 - CASSGGPMNTEAFF
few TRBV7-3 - CASSLTAGEGETQYF
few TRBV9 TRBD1 CASSERTGNIYEQYF
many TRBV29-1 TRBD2 CSAEGLGDTGELFF
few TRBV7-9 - CASSAPGSVNTEAFF
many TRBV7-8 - CASSLTDNTEAFF
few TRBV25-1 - CASSDGGDSPLHF
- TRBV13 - CASSPNQGSDYTF
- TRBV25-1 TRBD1 CASLETGTLNTEAFF
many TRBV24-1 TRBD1 CATSDKTGVGGYTF
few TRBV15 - CATSRDPVPPTNEKLFF
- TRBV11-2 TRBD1 CASSPDRGGYYGYTF
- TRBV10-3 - CAISPGGGYTF
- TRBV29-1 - CSVVPGTTGYTEAFF
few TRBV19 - CASSRTPATNEKLFF
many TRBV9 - CASSQQSGRGGGYTF
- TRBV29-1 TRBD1 CSVDRAGGTQYF
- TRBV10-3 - CASSYLLPTGNTEAFF
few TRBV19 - CASSSSYGVSGNTIYF
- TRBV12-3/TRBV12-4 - CASSLGAAGYTF
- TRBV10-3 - CAISESGIGYTF
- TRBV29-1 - CSAVAKGTDTQYF
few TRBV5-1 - CASSLAGQRSSGNTIYF
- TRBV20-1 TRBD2 CSASPSGKGTQYF
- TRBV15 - CATSSESISLGQPQHF
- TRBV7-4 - CASSFEGGDYNSPLHF
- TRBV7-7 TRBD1 CASSSITGGGETQYF
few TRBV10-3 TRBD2 CASTHQASGRSYEQYF
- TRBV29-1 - CSVMGGIEAFF
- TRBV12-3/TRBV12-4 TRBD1 CASSLLPQGAKETQYF